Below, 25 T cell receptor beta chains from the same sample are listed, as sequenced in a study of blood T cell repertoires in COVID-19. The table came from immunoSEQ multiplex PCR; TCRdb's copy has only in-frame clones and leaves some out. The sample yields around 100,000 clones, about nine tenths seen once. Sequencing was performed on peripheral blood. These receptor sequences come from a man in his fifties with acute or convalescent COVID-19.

CDR3 protein: CASSLKQGNQPQHF. CDR3 coding DNA: TGTGCCAGCAGTTTAAAGCAGGGCAATCAGCCCCAGCATTTT. The genes are TRBV27 and TRBJ1-5; D uncertain. V lost 2 bases and J lost 2, with 7 bases in between. The CDR3 has 14 residues. Germline CDR1 is MNHEY and CDR2 is SMNVEV (reference sequence).

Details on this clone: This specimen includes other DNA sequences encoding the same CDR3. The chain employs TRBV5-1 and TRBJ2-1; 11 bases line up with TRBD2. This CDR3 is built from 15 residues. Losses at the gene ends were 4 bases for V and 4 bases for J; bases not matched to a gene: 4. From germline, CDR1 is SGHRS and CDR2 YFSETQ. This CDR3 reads CASSPGTSGYNEQFF. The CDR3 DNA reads TGCGCCAGCAGCCCGGGGACTAGCGGATACAATGAGCAGTTCTTC.

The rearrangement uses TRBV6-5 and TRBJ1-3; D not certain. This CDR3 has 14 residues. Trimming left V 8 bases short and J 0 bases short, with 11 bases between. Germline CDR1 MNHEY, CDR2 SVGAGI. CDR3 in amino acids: CASRAPSSGNTIYF. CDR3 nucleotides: TGTGCCAGCCGCGCCCCATCCTCTGGAAACACCATATATTTT.

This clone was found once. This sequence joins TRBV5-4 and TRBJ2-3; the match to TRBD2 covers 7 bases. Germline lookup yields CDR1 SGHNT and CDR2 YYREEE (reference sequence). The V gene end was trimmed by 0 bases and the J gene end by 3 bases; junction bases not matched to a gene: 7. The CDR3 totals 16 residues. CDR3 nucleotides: TGTGCCAGCAGCTTGGGTAGCCCTAGCGGTACAGATACGCAGTATTTT. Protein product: CASSLGSPSGTDTQYF.

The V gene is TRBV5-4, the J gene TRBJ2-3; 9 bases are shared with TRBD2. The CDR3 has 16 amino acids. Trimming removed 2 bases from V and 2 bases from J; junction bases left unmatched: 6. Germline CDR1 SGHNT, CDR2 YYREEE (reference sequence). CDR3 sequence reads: CASSFRLAGNTDTQYF. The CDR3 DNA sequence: TGTGCCAGCAGCTTTAGGCTAGCGGGAAACACAGATACGCAGTATTTT.

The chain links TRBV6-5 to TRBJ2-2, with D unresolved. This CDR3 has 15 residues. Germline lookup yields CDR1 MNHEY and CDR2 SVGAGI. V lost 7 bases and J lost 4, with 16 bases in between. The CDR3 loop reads CASITPNGLTGELFF. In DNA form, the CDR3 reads TGTGCCAGCATAACCCCGAACGGTCTCACCGGGGAGCTGTTTTTT.

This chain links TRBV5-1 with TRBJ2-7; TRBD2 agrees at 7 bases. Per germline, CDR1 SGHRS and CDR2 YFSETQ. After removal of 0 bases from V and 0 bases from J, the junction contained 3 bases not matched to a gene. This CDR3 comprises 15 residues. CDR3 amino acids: CASSLGSGPSYEQYF. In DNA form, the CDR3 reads TGCGCCAGCAGCTTGGGTAGCGGGCCCTCCTACGAGCAGTACTTC. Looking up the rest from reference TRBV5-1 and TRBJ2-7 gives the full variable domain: KAGVTQTPRYLIKTRGQQVTLSCSPISGHRSVSWYQQTPGQGLQFLFEYFSETQRNKGNFPGRFSGRQFSNSRSEMNVSTLELGDSALYLCASSLGSGPSYEQYFGPGTRLTVT.

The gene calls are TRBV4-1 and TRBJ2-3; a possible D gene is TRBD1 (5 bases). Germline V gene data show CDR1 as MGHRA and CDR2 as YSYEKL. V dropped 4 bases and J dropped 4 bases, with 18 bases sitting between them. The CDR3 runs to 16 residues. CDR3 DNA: TGCGCCAGCAGCCCCCTGGGCGACACACAGGCAGATACGCAGTATTTT. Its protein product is CASSPLGDTQADTQYF.

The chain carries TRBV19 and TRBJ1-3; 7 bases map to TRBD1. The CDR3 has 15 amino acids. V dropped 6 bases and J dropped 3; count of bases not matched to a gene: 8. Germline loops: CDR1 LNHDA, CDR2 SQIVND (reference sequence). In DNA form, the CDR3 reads TGTGCCAGTAGGTTACCAGGGGGAAGTGGAAACACCATATATTTT. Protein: CASRLPGGSGNTIYF.

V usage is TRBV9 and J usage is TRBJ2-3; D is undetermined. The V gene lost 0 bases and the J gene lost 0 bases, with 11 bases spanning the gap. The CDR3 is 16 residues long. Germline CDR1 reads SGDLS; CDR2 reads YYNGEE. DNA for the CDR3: TGTGCCAGCAGCGTAGTCACAGCCACTAGCACAGATACGCAGTATTTT. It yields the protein CASSVVTATSTDTQYF. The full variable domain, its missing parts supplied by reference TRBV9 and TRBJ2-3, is DSGVTQTPKHLITATGQRVTLRCSPRSGDLSVYWYQQSLDQGLQFLIQYYNGEERAKGNILERFSAQQFPDLHSELNLSSLELGDSALYFCASSVVTATSTDTQYFGPGTRLTVL.

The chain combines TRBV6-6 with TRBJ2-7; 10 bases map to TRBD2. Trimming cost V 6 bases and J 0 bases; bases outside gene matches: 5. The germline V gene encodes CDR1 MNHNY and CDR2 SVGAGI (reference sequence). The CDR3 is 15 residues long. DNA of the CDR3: TGTGCCAGCAGAAAACTAGCGGGGAGCTCCTACGAGCAGTACTTC. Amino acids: CASRKLAGSSYEQYF.

CDR3 nucleotides: TGTGCCAGCAGTGAAAGGAGGGGAAGCTATGGCTACACCTTC. This encodes CASSERRGSYGYTF. This chain connects TRBV2 to TRBJ1-2, with D tentatively TRBD1 (5 bases). CDR1 and CDR2 from the germline V gene are SNHLY and FYNNEI. CDR3 length: 14 residues. Trimming cost V 2 bases and J 4 bases, with 11 bases left between them. Supplemented by reference TRBV2 and TRBJ1-2, the full variable domain reads EPEVTQTPSHQVTQMGQEVILRCVPISNHLYFYWYRQILGQKVEFLVSFYNNEISEKSEIFDDQFSVERPDGSNFTLKIRSTKLEDSAMYFCASSERRGSYGYTFGSGTRLTVV.

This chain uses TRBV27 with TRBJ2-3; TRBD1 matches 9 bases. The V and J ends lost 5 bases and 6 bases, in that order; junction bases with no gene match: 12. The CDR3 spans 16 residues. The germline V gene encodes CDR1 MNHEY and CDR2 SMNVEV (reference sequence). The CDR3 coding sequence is TGTGCCAGCAGTCTCCTAACCGGGACAGGGAGGGATACGCAGTATTTT. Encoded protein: CASSLLTGTGRDTQYF.

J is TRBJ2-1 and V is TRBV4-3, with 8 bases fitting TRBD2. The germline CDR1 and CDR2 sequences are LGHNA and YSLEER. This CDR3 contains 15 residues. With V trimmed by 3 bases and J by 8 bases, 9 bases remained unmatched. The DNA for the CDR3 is TGCGCCAGCAGCCAGATGACTAGCGAGGTAGATGAGCAGTTCTTC. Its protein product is CASSQMTSEVDEQFF.

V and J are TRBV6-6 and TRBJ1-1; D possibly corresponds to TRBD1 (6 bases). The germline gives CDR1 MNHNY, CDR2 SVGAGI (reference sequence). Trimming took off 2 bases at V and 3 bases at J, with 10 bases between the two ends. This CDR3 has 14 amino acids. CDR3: CASSYRAGDTEAFF. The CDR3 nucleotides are TGTGCCAGCAGTTACCGGGCAGGGGACACTGAAGCTTTCTTT.

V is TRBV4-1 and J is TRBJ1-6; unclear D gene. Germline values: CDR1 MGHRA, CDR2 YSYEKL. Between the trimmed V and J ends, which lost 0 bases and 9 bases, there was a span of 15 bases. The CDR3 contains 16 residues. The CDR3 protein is CASSQDTDPSGSPLHF. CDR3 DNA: TGCGCCAGCAGCCAAGATACCGACCCCTCGGGTTCACCCCTCCACTTT.

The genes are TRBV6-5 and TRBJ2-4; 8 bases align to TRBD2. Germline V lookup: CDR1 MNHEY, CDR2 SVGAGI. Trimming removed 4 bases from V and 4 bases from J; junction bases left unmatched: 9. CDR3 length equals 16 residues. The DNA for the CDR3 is TGTGCCAGCAGTTTCAGGGTAGCGGGAAGTAAAAACATTCAGTACTTC. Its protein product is CASSFRVAGSKNIQYF.

The CDR3 protein is CASSLGLAGLYNEQFF. The CDR3 DNA reads as TGCGCCAGCAGCCTGGGACTAGCGGGTTTATACAATGAGCAGTTCTTC. V usage is TRBV5-1 and J usage is TRBJ2-1, with 12 bases that match TRBD2. CDR1 SGHRS and CDR2 YFSETQ come from the germline V gene. V was pared by 4 bases and J by 4 bases, with 6 bases of the junction left unmatched. The CDR3 totals 16 residues.

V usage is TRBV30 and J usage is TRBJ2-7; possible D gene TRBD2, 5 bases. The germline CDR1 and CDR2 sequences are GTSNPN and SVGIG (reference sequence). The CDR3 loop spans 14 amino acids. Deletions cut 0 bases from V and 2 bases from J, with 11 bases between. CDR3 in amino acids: CAWSVLAGPYEQYF. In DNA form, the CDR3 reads TGTGCCTGGAGTGTACTGGCGGGTCCCTACGAGCAGTACTTC. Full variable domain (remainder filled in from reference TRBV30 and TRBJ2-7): SQTIHQWPATLVQPVGSPLSLECTVEGTSNPNLYWYRQAAGRGLQLLFYSVGIGQISSEVPQNLSASRPQDRQFILSSKKLLLSDSGFYLCAWSVLAGPYEQYFGPGTRLTVT.

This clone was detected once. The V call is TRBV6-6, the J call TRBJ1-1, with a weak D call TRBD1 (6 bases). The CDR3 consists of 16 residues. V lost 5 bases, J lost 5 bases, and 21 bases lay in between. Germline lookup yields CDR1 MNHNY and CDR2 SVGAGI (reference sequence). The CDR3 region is CASSPHPQGRGTEAFF. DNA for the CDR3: TGTGCCAGCAGTCCGCACCCCCAGGGGCGAGGGACTGAAGCTTTCTTT.

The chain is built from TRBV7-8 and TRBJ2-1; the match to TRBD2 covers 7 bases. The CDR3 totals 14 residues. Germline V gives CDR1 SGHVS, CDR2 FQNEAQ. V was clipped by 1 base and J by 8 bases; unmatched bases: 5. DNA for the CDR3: TGTGCCAGCAGCTTAGAAGGGACTATAGATGAGCAGTTCTTC. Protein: CASSLEGTIDEQFF. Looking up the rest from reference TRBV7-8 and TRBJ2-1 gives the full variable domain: GAGVSQSPRYKVAKRGQDVALRCDPISGHVSLFWYQQALGQGPEFLTYFQNEAQLDKSGLPSDRFFAERPEGSVSTLKIQRTQQEDSAVYLCASSLEGTIDEQFFGPGTRLTVL.

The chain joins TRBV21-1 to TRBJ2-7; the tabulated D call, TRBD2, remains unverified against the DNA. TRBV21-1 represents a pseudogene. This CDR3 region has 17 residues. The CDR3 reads CASSKVVVTGLTYEQYF. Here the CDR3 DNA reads TGTGCCAGCAGCAAAGTGGTAGTCACGGGTTTGACCTACGAGCAGTACTTC.

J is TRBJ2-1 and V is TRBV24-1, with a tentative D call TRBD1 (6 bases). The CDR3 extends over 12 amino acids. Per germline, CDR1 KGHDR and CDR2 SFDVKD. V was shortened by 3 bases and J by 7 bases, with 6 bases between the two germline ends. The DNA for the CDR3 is TGTGCCACCAGTGATGACAGGAATGAGCAGTTCTTC. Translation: CATSDDRNEQFF.

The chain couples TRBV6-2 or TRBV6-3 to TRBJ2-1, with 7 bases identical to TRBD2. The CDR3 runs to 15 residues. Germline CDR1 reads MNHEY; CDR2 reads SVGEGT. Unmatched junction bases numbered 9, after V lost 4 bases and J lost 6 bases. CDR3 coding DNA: TGTGCCAGCAGTTCAGGGCCTAGCGGTAGCAATGAGCAGTTCTTC. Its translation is CASSSGPSGSNEQFF.

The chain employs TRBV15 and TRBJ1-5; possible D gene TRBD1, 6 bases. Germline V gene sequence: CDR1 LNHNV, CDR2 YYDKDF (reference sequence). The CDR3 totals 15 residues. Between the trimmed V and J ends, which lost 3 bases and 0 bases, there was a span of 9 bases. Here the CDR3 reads CATSSDRNSNQPQHF. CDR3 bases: TGTGCCACCAGCAGTGACAGGAATAGCAATCAGCCCCAGCATTTT.